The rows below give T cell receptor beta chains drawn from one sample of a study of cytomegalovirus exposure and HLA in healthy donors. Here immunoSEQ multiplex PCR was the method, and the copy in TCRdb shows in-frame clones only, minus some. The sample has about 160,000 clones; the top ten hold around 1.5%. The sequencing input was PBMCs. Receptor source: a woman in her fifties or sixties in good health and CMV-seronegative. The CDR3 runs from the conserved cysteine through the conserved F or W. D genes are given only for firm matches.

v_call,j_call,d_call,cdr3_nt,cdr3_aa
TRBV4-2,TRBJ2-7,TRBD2,TGTGCCAGCAGCCAAGATCGGGGACTAGCGGACCCTAGCGCCTACGAGCAGTACTTC,CASSQDRGLADPSAYEQYF
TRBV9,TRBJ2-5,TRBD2,TGTGCCAGCAGCGTAGGCCCTAGCGGGGGTCAAGAGACCCAGTACTTC,CASSVGPSGGQETQYF
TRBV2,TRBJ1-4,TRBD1,TGTGCCAGCAGGGAGGCGGGACAGCCTAATGAAAAACTGTTTTTT,CASREAGQPNEKLFF
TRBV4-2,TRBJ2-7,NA,TGTGCCAGCAGCCAAACGGACTATTCCTACGAGCAGTACTTC,CASSQTDYSYEQYF
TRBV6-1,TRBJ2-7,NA,TGTGCCAGCAGTGAATGGCCAGGGGACTCCTACGAGCAGTACTTC,CASSEWPGDSYEQYF
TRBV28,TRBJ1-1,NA,TGTGCCAGCAGTGAACGTACATATGGTGAAGCTTTCTTT,CASSERTYGEAFF
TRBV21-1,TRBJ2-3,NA,TGTGCCAGCAGCACCGACTCGGATACGCAGTATTTT,CASSTDSDTQYF
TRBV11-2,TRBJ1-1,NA,TGTGCCAGCAGCGCCCCGTTGAGGGGGTACACTGAAGCTTTCTTT,CASSAPLRGYTEAFF
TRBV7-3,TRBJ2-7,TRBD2,TGTGCCAGCAGCCTAGCGGGGGGGCCCTCCTACGAGCAGTACTTC,CASSLAGGPSYEQYF
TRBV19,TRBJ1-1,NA,TGTGCCAGTAGTATAGCCGTGAACACTGAAGCTTTCTTT,CASSIAVNTEAFF
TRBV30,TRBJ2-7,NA,TGTGCCTGGGAGGCGACAGGAGTCAACTTGGACTTC,CAWEATGVNLDF
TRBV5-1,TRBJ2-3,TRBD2,TGCGCCAGCAGCTTGGGTCCGGGCGGGGGGAGCACAGATACGCAGTATTTT,CASSLGPGGGSTDTQYF
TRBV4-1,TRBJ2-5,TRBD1,TGCGCCAGCAGCCAAGATGGGACAGGGCAAGAGACCCAGTACTTC,CASSQDGTGQETQYF
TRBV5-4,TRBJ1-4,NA,TGTGCCAGCAGTCAGACTCCTAATAGTGAAAAACTGTTTTTT,CASSQTPNSEKLFF
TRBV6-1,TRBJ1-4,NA,TGTGCCAGCAAATTCGACAGGCTTACGCTTGAAAAACTGTTTTTT,CASKFDRLTLEKLFF
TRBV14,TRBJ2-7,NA,TGTGCCAGCAGCCAAGGCCCTAATTTGACGACAGGGCTTCGAGGGGAGGCCTACGAGCAGTACTTC,CASSQGPNLTTGLRGEAYEQYF
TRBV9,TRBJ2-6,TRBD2,TGTGCCAGCAGCGCGGGACTAGCTCGCTCTGGGGCCAACGTCCTGACTTTC,CASSAGLARSGANVLTF
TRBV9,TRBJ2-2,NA,TGTGCCAGCAGCGTAGATTCGGGGAACACCGGGGAGCTGTTTTTT,CASSVDSGNTGELFF
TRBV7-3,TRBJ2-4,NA,TGTGCCAGCAGAGGAGCTAGCGTTATAGCCAAAAACATTCAGTACTTC,CASRGASVIAKNIQYF
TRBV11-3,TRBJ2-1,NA,TGTGCCAGCAGTCAAATGCAGGGCTGGGAGCAGTTCTTC,CASSQMQGWEQFF
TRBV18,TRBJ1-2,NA,TGTGCCAGCTCACCCCAGGGGCATGGCTACACCTTC,CASSPQGHGYTF
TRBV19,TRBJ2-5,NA,TGTGCCAGAAACACCCAAGAGACCCAGTACTTC,CARNTQETQYF
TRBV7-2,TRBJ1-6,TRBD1,TGTGCCAGCAGCTCCGGGACAGGGGGTTCACCCCTCCACTTT,CASSSGTGGSPLHF
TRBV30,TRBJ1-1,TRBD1,TGTGCCTGGACCCAGCAGGGGGCGACTGAAGCTTTCTTT,CAWTQQGATEAFF
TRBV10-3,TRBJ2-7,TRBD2,TGTGCCATCAGTGAGTCACAAGCGGGAGGGCCACAAACCTACGAGCAGTACTTC,CAISESQAGGPQTYEQYF
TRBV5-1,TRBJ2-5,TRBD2,TGCGCCAGCAGCTTGGGGACTAGCGGACAAGAGACCCAGTACTTC,CASSLGTSGQETQYF
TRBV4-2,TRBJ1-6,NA,TGTGCCAGCAGCCAAGAACGGGCCGGGAGTACCTATAATTCACCCCTCCACTTT,CASSQERAGSTYNSPLHF
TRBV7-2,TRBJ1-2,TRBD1,TGTGCCAGCACAGACAGGGTCTCTAACTATGGCTACACCTTC,CASTDRVSNYGYTF
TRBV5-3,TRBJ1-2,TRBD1,TGTGCCAGAAGCTTGCGAGGGGGCGCGGCTGGGAATGGCTACACCTTC,CARSLRGGAAGNGYTF
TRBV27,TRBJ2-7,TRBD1,TGTGCCAGTACGGGACAGGGATCCTACGAGCAGTACTTC,CASTGQGSYEQYF
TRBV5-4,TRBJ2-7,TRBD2,TGTGCCAGCAGCGCCGGGACTAGCGGGAGTCTCTACGAGCAGTACTTC,CASSAGTSGSLYEQYF
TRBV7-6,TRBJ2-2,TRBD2,TGTGCCACCCGGGAGGATAACACCGGGGAGCTGTTTTTT,CATREDNTGELFF
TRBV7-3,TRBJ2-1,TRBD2,TGTGCCAGCAGGCGGAGCGGGATAGCCTCCTACAATGAGCAGTTCTTC,CASRRSGIASYNEQFF
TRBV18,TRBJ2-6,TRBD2,TGTGCCAGCTCGCCGGGGGGACCCGCATCTGGGGCCAACGTCCTGACTTTC,CASSPGGPASGANVLTF
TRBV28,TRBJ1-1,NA,TGTGCCAGCACAAGACCCCGCCCCGAGGCCACTGAAGCTTTCTTT,CASTRPRPEATEAFF
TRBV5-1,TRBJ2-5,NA,TGCGCCAGCAGCTTGCTCGGGTCCGGGGATCAAGAGACCCAGTACTTC,CASSLLGSGDQETQYF
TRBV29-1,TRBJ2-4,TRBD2,TGCAGCGCCTCTGGCGGGGGGGCTGGGATCATTCAGTACTTC,CSASGGGAGIIQYF
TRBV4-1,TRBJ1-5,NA,TGCGCCAGCAGCCAAGATAGGGGCTGGGGTCAGCCCCAGCATTTT,CASSQDRGWGQPQHF
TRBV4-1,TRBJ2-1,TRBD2,TGCGCCAGCAGCCGCGGGACTAGCGGAACCAATGAGCAGTTCTTC,CASSRGTSGTNEQFF
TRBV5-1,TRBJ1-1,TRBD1,TGCGCCAGCAGCCTGGACAGGGCGAACACTGAAGCTTTCTTT,CASSLDRANTEAFF
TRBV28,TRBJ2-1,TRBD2,TGTGCCAGCAGTCCTAGCGGGGCTCCCTACAATGAGCAGTTCTTC,CASSPSGAPYNEQFF
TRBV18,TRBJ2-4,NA,TGTGCCAGCTCACCACCCGAGGGAAGAGCCAAAAACATTCAGTACTTC,CASSPPEGRAKNIQYF
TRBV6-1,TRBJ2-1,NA,TGTGCCAGCAGTCACAGGAACAACAATGAGCAGTTCTTC,CASSHRNNNEQFF
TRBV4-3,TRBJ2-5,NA,TGCGCCAGCAGCCAAGATAGAACAGCACAAGAGACCCAGTACTTC,CASSQDRTAQETQYF
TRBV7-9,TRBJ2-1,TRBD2,TGTGCCAGCAGCCTTTCCGGGACTACTAAGTTCTTC,CASSLSGTTKFF